This T cell receptor (beta chain) was sequenced for a study of OX40 agonist ivuxolimab in advanced cancers. Clones were read by immunoSEQ multiplex PCR, and TCRdb kept only the in-frame ones, dropping some. The data hold about 100,000 clones, with around 93% observed a single time. This clone was recorded once. The starting material was CD4+ or CD8+ T cells sorted from blood, obtained in a trial of the OX40 agonist ivuxolimab. The TCR comes from an adult with an advanced solid tumor such as melanoma, head and neck, liver or kidney cancer.

CDR3 region: CASSEGRSKAFF. CDR3 DNA: TGTGCCAGCAGTGAAGGACGGAGTAAAGCTTTCTTT. The chain recombines TRBV28 with TRBJ1-1, with no clear D. The germline gives CDR1 MDHEN, CDR2 SYDVKM. V dropped 5 bases and J dropped 9 bases, with 13 bases sitting between them. This CDR3 spans 12 amino acids.